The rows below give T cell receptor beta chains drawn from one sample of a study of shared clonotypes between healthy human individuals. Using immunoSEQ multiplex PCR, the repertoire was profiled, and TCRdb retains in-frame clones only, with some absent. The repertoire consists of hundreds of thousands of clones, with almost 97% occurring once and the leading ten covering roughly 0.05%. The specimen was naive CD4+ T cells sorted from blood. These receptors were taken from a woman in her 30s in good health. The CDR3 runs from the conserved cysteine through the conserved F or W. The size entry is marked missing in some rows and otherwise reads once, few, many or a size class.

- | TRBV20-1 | CSAKLSYGYTF
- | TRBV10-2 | CASGSRGNTIYF
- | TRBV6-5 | CASNTGDYGYTF
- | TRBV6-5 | CASSWDRGRVGTQYF
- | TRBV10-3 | CAISEGQGGGAFF
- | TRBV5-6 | CASSLQWEGEKLFF
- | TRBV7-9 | CASSLVRGGRTNYGYTF
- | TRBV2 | CASTRLAGGLRTQYF
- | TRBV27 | CASSPRTSGTTYEQYF
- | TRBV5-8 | CASSSRAAKNEKLFF
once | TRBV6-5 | CASSAATSGLGTQYF
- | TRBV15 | CATSGDSPLRGKAFF
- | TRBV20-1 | CSASETQYF
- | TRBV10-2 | CASSRAADLPLYEQYF
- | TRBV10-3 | CAISEKGVGNTIYF